What follows describes a single TCR beta chain. The antigen is unknown. This CDR3 contains 12 residues. The germline gives CDR1 LGHNA, CDR2 YNFKEQ. Germline trimming cut 4 bases from V and 10 bases from J; bases unmatched to any gene: 4. The data belong to a study of T cells after posttransplantation cyclophosphamide. Clones were read by immunoSEQ multiplex PCR, and TCRdb kept only the in-frame ones, dropping some. The sample has 22,000 or so clones; about 76% are singletons. The related graft donor's blood sample was taken on the day of bone marrow donation. General study points: Donor-recipient repertoire similarity was low at 1-2 months, rising over year one. Blood and skin or GI T cell repertoires showed limited TRB overlap.

This TCR derives from a woman in her sixties or seventies in good health, CMV-negative, and a related stem cell transplant donor. This sequence joins TRBV4-2 and TRBJ2-1; 7 nucleotides align to TRBD2. The sequencing sample was made of memory CD4+ T cells sorted from PBMCs. CDR3 sequence reads: CASSPERGEQFF. The DNA for the CDR3 is TGTGCCAGCAGCCCGGAGCGGGGCGAGCAGTTCTTC.